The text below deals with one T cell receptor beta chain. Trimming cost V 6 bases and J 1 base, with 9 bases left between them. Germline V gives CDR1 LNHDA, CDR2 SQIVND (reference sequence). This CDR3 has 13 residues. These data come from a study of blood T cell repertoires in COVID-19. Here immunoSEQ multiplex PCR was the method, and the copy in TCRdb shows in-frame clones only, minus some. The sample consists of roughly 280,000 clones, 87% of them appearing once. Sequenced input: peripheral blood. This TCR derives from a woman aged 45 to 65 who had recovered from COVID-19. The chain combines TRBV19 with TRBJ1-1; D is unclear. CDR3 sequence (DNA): TGTGCCAGTAGACTAGACGGGAACACTGAAGCTTTCTTT. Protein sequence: CASRLDGNTEAFF.